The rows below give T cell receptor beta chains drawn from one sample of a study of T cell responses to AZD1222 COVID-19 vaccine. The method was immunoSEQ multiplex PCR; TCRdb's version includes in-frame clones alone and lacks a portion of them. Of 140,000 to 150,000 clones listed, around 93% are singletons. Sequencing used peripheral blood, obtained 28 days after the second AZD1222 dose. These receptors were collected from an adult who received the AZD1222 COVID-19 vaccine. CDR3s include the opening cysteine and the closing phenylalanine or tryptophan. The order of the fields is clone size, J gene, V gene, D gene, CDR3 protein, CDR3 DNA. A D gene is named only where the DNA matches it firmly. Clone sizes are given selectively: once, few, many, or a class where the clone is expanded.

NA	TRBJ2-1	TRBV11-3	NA	CASSLPSNEQFF	TGTGCCAGCAGCTTGCCGAGCAATGAGCAGTTCTTC
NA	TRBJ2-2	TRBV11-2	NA	CASSLGLSGVRGTGELFF	TGTGCCAGCAGCTTGGGCTTGAGCGGCGTCCGGGGGACCGGGGAGCTGTTTTTT
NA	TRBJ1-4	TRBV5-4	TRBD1	CASSLGQGSVGEKLFF	TGTGCCAGCAGCCTTGGACAGGGCTCGGTCGGTGAAAAACTGTTTTTT
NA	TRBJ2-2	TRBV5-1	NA	CASIPAGSERGELFF	TGCGCCAGCATCCCCGCAGGATCAGAACGAGGGGAGCTGTTTTTT
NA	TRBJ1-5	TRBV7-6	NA	CASSLFPQGIGGNQPQHF	TGTGCCAGCAGCTTATTCCCGCAGGGGATAGGGGGCAATCAGCCCCAGCATTTT
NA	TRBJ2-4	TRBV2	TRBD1	CASSDHRGLAKNIQYF	TGTGCCAGCAGTGATCACAGGGGGCTAGCCAAAAACATTCAGTACTTC
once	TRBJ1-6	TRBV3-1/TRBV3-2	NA	CASSQDIRVEALHF	TGTGCCAGCAGCCAAGATATCAGGGTTGAGGCCCTCCACTTT
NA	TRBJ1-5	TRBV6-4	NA	CASSEGSNQPQHF	TGTGCCAGCAGTGAGGGTAGCAATCAGCCCCAGCATTTT
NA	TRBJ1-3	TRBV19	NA	CAIGTSGNTIYF	TGTGCCATCGGGACCTCTGGAAACACCATATATTTT
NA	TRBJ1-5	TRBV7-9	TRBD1	CASSSGTDNQPQHF	TGTGCCAGCAGCTCCGGGACAGACAATCAGCCCCAGCATTTT
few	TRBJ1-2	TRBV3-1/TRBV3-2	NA	CASSQVSENYGYTF	TGTGCCAGCAGCCAAGTATCAGAAAACTATGGCTACACCTTC
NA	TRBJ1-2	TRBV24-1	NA	CATSDSWRNYGYTF	TGTGCCACCAGTGATTCTTGGAGAAACTATGGCTACACCTTC
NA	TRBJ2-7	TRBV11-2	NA	CASSSGAAGEQYF	TGTGCCAGCAGCTCGGGAGCCGCAGGGGAGCAGTACTTC
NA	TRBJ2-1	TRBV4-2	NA	CASSPGLLEDNEQFF	TGTGCCAGCAGCCCGGGACTTTTAGAGGACAATGAGCAGTTCTTC
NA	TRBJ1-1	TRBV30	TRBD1	CAWSHRQGMNTEAFF	TGTGCCTGGAGTCATAGACAGGGAATGAACACTGAAGCTTTCTTT
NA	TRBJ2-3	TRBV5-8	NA	CASIRWASTDTQYF	TGTGCCAGCATCAGGTGGGCGAGCACAGATACGCAGTATTTT
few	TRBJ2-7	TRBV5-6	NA	CATLRRGATYEQYF	TGTGCCACTCTAAGACGGGGTGCCACCTACGAGCAGTACTTC
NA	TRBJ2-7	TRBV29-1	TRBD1	CSAGTGGSSYEQYF	TGCAGCGCCGGCACAGGGGGGTCCTCCTACGAGCAGTACTTC
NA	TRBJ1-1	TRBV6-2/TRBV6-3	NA	CASRYGGNTEAFF	TGTGCCAGCAGGTACGGGGGAAACACTGAAGCTTTCTTT
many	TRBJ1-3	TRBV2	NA	CASGRSGVSGNTIYF	TGTGCCAGCGGAAGATCAGGGGTCTCTGGAAACACCATATATTTT
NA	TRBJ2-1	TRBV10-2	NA	CASSESWSSRFNEQFF	TGCGCCAGCAGTGAGTCGTGGTCTAGCCGGTTCAATGAGCAGTTCTTC
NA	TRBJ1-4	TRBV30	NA	CAWRGLGNEKLFF	TGTGCCTGGAGGGGACTGGGGAATGAAAAACTGTTTTTT
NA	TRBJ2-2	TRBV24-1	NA	CATSKVCTPNTGELFF	TGTGCCACCAGTAAGGTATGTACCCCTAACACCGGGGAGCTGTTTTTT
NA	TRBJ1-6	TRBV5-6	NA	CASSPGPLRNSPLHF	TGTGCCAGCAGCCCCGGGCCCTTAAGGAATTCACCCCTCCACTTT
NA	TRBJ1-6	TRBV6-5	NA	CASGRGAGNNSPLHF	TGTGCCAGCGGAAGAGGGGCGGGAAACAATTCACCCCTCCACTTT